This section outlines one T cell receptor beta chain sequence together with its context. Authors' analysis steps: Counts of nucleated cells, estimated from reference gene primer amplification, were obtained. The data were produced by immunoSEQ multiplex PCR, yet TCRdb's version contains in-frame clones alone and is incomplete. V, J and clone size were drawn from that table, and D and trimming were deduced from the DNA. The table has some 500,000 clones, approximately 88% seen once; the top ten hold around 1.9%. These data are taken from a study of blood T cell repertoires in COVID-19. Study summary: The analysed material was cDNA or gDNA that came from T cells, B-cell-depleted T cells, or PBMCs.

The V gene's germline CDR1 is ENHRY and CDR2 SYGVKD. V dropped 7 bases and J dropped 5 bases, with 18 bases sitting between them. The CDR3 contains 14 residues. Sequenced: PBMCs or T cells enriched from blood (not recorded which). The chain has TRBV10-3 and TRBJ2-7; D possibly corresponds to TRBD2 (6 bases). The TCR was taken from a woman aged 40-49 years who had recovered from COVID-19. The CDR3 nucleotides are TGTGCCATCACCCGGGAGCCCGGGGCCCACGAGCAGTACTTC. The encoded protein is CAITREPGAHEQYF.